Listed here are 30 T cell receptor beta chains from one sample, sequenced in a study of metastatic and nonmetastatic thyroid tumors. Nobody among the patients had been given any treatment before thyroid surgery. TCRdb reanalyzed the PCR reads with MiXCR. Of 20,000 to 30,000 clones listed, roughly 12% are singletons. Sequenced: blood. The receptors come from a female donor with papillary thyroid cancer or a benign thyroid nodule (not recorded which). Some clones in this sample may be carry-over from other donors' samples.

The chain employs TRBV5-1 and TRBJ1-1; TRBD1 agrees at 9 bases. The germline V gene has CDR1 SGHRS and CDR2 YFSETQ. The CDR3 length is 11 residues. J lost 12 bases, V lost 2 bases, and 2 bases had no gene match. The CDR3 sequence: CASSLGQGPFF. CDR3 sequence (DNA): TGCGCCAGCAGCTTAGGACAGGGGCCTTTCTTT.

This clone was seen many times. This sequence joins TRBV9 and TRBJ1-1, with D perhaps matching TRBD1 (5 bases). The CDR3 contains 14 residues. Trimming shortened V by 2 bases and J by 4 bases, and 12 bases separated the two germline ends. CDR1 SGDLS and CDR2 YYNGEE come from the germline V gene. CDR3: CASSVQGAGTEAFF. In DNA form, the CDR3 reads TGTGCCAGCAGCGTTCAAGGGGCTGGCACTGAAGCTTTCTTT. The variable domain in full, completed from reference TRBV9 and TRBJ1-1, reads DSGVTQTPKHLITATGQRVTLRCSPRSGDLSVYWYQQSLDQGLQFLIQYYNGEERAKGNILERFSAQQFPDLHSELNLSSLELGDSALYFCASSVQGAGTEAFFGQGTRLTVV.

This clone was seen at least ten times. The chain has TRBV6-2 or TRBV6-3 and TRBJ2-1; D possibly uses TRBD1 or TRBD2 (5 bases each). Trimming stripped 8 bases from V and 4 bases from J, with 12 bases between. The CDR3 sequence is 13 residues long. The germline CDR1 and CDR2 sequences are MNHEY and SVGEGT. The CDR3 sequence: CASGGSEYNEQFF. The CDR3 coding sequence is TGTGCCAGCGGGGGTAGTGAATACAATGAGCAGTTCTTC.

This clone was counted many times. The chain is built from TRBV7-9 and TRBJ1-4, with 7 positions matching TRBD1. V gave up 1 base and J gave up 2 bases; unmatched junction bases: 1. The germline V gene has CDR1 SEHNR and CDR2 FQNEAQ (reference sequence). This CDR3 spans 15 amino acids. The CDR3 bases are TGTGCCAGCAGCTTAGAAGGGGGCACTAATGAAAAACTGTTTTTT. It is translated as CASSLEGGTNEKLFF.

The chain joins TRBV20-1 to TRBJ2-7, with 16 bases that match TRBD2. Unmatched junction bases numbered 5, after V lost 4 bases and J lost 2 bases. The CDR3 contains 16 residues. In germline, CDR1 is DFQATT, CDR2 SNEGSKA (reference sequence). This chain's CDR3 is CSATGTSGRAAYEQYF. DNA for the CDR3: TGCAGTGCTACCGGGACTAGCGGGAGGGCCGCCTACGAGCAGTACTTC.

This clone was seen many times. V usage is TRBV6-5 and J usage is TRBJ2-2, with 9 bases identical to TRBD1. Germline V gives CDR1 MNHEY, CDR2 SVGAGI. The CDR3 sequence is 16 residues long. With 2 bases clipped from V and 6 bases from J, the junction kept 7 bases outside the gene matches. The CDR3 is CASSYPKTGGPGELFF. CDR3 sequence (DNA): TGTGCCAGCAGTTACCCGAAAACAGGGGGCCCCGGGGAGCTGTTTTTT.

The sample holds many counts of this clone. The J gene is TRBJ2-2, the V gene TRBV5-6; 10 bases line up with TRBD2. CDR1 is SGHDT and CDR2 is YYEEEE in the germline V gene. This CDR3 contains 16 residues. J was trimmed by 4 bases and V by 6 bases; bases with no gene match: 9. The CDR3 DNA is TGTGCCAGCACCCTCGTTAGCGGGAGGCGCACCGGGGAGCTGTTTTTT. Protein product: CASTLVSGRRTGELFF. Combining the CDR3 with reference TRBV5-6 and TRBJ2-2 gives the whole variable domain DAGVTQSPTHLIKTRGQQVTLRCSPKSGHDTVSWYQQALGQGPQFIFQYYEEEERQRGNFPDRFSGHQFPNYSSELNVNALLLGDSALYLCASTLVSGRRTGELFFGEGSRLTVL.

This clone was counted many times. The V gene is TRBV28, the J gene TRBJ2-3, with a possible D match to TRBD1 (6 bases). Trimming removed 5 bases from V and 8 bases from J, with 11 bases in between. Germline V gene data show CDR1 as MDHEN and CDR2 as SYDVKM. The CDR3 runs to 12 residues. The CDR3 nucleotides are TGTGCCAGCAGTGGAAGGGGGTTTACGCAGTATTTT. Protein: CASSGRGFTQYF.

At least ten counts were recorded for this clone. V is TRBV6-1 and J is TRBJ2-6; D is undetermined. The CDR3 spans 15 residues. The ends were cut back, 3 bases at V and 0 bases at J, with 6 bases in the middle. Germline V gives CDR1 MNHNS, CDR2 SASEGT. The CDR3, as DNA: TGTGCCAGCAGTGATCAAAGCTCTGGGGCCAACGTCCTGACTTTC. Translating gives CASSDQSSGANVLTF.

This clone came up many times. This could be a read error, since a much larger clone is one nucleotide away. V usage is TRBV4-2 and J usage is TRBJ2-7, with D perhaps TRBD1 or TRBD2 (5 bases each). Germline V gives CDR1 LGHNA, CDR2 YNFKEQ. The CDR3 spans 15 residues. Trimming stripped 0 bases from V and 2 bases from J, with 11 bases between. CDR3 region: CASSQDPGRAYEQYF. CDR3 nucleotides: TGTGCCAGCAGCCAAGACCCGGGACGAGCCTACGAGCAGTACTTC.

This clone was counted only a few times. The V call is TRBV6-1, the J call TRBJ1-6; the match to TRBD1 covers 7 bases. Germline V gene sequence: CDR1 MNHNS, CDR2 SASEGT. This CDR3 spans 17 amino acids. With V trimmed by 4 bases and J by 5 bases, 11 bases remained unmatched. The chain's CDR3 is CASSVPDRAGDNSPLHF. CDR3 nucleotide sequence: TGTGCCAGCAGTGTTCCTGACAGGGCCGGCGATAATTCACCCCTCCACTTT.

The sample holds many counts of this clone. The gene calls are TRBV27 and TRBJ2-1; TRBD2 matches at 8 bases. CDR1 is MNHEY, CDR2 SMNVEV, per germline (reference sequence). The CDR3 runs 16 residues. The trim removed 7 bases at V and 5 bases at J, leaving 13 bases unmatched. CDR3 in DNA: TGTGCCAGCACCCCTCTGGCGGGAGGTCCAGACAATGAGCAGTTCTTC. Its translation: CASTPLAGGPDNEQFF.

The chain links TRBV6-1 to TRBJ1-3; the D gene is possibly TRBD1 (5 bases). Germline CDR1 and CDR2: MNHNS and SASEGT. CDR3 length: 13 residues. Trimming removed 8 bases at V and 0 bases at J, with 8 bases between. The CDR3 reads CASEGDSGNTIYF. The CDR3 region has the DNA TGTGCCAGCGAAGGGGACTCTGGAAACACCATATATTTT.

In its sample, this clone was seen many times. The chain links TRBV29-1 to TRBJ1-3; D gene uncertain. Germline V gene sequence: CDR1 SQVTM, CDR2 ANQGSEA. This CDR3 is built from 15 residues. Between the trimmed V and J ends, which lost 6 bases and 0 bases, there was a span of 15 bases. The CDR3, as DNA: TGCAGCGTGACCGTATTGACCGACTCTGGAAACACCATATATTTT. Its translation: CSVTVLTDSGNTIYF.

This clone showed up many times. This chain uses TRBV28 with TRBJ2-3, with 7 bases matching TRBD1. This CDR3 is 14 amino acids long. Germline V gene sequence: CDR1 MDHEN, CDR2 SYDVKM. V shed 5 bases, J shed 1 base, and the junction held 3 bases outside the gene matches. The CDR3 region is CASSLGQGTDTQYF. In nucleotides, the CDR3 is TGTGCCAGCAGTCTCGGACAGGGCACAGATACGCAGTATTTT.

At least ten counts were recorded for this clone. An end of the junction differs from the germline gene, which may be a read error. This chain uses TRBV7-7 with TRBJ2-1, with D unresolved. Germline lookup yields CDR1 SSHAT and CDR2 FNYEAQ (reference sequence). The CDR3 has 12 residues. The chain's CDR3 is CASSQGSGEQFF. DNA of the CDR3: TGTGCTAGCAGCCAAGGGTCCGGTGAGCAGTTCTTC.

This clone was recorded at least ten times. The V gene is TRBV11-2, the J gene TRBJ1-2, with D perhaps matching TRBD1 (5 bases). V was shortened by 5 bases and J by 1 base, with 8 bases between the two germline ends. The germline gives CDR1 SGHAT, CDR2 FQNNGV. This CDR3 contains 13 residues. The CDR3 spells CASSQGVNYGYTF. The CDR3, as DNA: TGTGCCAGCAGCCAAGGGGTTAACTATGGCTACACCTTC. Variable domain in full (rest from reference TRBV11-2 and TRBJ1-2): EAGVAQSPRYKIIEKRQSVAFWCNPISGHATLYWYQQILGQGPKLLIQFQNNGVVDDSQLPKDRFSAERLKGVDSTLKIQPAKLEDSAVYLCASSQGVNYGYTFGSGTRLTVV.

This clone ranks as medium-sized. The CDR3 is CACAGGGSYNEQFF. CDR3 nucleotides: TGTGCCTGTGCGGGAGGGGGCTCCTACAATGAGCAGTTCTTC. The chain has TRBV30 and TRBJ2-1; 9 nucleotides line up with TRBD2. Germline V gives CDR1 GTSNPN, CDR2 SVGIG (reference sequence). The CDR3 is 14 residues long. V shed 6 bases and J 0 bases; nucleotides not matched to a gene: 3.

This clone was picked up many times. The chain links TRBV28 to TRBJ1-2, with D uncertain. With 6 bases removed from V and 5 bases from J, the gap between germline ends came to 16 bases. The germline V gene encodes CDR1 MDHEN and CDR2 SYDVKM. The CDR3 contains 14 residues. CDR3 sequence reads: CASSPAPGEYGYTF. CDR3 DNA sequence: TGTGCCAGCAGCCCCGCTCCCGGGGAGTATGGCTACACCTTC.

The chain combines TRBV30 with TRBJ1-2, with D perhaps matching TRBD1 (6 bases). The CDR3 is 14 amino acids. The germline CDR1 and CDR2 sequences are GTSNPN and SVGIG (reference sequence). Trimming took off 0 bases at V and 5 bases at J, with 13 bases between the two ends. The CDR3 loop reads CAWSVTGQEYGYTF. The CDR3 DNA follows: TGTGCCTGGAGTGTAACGGGACAAGAGTATGGCTACACCTTC. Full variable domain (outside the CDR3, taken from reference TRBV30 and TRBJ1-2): SQTIHQWPATLVQPVGSPLSLECTVEGTSNPNLYWYRQAAGRGLQLLFYSVGIGQISSEVPQNLSASRPQDRQFILSSKKLLLSDSGFYLCAWSVTGQEYGYTFGSGTRLTVV.

The CDR3 sequence: CSARNPLGRWNGQFF. The CDR3 nucleotides are TGCAGTGCTAGGAACCCACTAGGACGCTGGAATGGCCAGTTCTTC. The V call is TRBV20-1, the J call TRBJ2-1; tentative D call: TRBD2 (5 bases). Trimming pared 3 bases from V and 13 bases from J, leaving 25 bases between. Germline-derived CDR1 and CDR2 are DFQATT and SNEGSKA (reference sequence). The CDR3 has 15 amino acids.

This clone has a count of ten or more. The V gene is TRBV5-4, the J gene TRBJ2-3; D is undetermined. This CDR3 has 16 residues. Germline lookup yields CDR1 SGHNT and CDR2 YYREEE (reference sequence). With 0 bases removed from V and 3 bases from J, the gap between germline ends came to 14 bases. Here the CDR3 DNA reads TGTGCCAGCAGCTTGGGGGGTTGGGATGGAACAGATACGCAGTATTTT. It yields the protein CASSLGGWDGTDTQYF.

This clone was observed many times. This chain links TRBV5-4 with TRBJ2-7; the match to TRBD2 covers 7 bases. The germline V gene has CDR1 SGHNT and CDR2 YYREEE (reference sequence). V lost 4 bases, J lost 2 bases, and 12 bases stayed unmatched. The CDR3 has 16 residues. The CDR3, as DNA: TGTGCCAGCAGCCCCGCCCCAGCGGGACTGCCCTACGAGCAGTACTTC. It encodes CASSPAPAGLPYEQYF.

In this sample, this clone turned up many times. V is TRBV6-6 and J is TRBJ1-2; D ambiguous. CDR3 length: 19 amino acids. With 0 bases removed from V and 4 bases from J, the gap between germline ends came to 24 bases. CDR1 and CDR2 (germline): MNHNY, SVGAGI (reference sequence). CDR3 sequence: CASSYSAGSPLRSFYGYTF. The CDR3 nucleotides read TGTGCCAGCAGTTACTCCGCCGGCAGCCCTCTAAGGTCTTTCTATGGCTACACCTTC.

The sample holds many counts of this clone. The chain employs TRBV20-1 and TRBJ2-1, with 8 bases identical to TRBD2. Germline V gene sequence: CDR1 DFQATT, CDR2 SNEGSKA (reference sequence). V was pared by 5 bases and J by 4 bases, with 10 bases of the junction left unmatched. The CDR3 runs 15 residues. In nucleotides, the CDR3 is TGCAGTGCTCAACGAGCGGGAGAGGCGTACAATGAGCAGTTCTTC. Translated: CSAQRAGEAYNEQFF.

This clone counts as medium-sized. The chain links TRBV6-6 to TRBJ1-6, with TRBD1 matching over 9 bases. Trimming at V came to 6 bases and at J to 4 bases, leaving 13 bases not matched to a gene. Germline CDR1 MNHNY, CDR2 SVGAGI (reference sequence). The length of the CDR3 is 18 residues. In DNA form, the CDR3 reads TGTGCCAGCAGCACAACCGGGACAGGGCCCCTTTATAATTCACCCCTCCACTTT. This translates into CASSTTGTGPLYNSPLHF.

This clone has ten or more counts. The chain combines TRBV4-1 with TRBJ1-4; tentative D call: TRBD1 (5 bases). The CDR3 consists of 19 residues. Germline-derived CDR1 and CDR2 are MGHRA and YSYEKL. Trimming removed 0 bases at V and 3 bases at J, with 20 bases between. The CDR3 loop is CASSQDKGAGRYANEKLFF. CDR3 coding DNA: TGCGCCAGCAGCCAAGATAAAGGGGCAGGGAGGTACGCTAATGAAAAACTGTTTTTT.

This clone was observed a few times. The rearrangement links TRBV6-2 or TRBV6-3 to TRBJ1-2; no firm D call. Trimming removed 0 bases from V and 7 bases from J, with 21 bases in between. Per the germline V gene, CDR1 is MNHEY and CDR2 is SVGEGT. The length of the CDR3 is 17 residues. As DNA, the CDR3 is TGTGCCAGCAGTTACTCCTCATTGCCCAGGATCCCTAGTGGCTACACCTTC. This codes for CASSYSSLPRIPSGYTF.

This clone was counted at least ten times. CDR3 loop: CSARPWTGGGYEQYF. In DNA, the CDR3 is TGCAGTGCTAGACCCTGGACAGGGGGCGGCTACGAGCAGTACTTC. The chain is built from TRBV20-1 and TRBJ2-7; 11 bases are shared with TRBD1. The CDR3 sequence is 15 residues long. The V gene's germline CDR1 is DFQATT and CDR2 SNEGSKA (reference sequence). Losses at the gene ends were 2 bases for V and 3 bases for J; bases not matched to a gene: 6.

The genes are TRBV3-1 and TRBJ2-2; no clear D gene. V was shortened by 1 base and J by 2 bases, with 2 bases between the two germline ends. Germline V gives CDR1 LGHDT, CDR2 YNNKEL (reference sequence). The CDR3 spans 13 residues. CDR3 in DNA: TGTGCCAGCAGCCAAGTCAACACCGGGGAGCTGTTTTTT. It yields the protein CASSQVNTGELFF.